The 29 T cell receptor beta chains below come from one sample, sequenced in a study of blood T cell repertoires in COVID-19. Libraries were prepared by immunoSEQ multiplex PCR; TCRdb keeps only in-frame clonotypes and omits some of them. The profile covers around 140,000 clones, with about 80% appearing a single time and 3.5% taken by the ten largest. Sequencing was carried out using peripheral blood. Receptor source: a man between 65 and 80 years old who had recovered from COVID-19.

The chain uses TRBV20-1 and TRBJ2-5; TRBD2 aligns across 7 bases. The CDR3 runs to 13 residues. CDR1 is DFQATT and CDR2 is SNEGSKA in the germline V gene (reference sequence). After removal of 6 bases from V and 1 base from J, the junction contained 5 bases not matched to a gene. CDR3 loop: CSASSGPQETQYF. CDR3 nucleotides: TGCAGTGCGAGTAGCGGGCCCCAAGAGACCCAGTACTTC.

The chain employs TRBV7-2 and TRBJ1-2; D might be TRBD1 (5 bases). Looked up from germline, CDR1 is SGHTA and CDR2 is FQGNSA. CDR3 length: 13 residues. V was trimmed by 5 bases and J by 4 bases, leaving 11 bases between them. CDR3 nucleotide sequence: TGTGCCAGCAGCCCGGTAGACAGCTATGGCTACACCTTC. Translating it yields CASSPVDSYGYTF.

The CDR3 region is CSVEELATGEDTQYF. The CDR3 DNA is TGCAGCGTTGAAGAACTAGCAACCGGGGAGGATACGCAGTATTTT. This sequence joins TRBV29-1 and TRBJ2-3; D is possibly TRBD2 (6 bases). This CDR3 is 15 amino acids long. The V end lost 0 bases, the J end lost 6 bases, and 16 bases lay between the germline ends. The V gene's germline CDR1 is SQVTM and CDR2 ANQGSEA.

A few counts support this clone. This chain uses TRBV7-3 with TRBJ1-6, with a possible D match to TRBD1 (6 bases). With 2 bases removed from V and 7 bases from J, the gap between germline ends came to 6 bases. The CDR3 has 13 residues. Per germline, CDR1 SGHTA and CDR2 FQGTGA. The CDR3 is CASSLGQNSPLHF. The CDR3, as DNA: TGTGCCAGCAGCTTAGGACAGAATTCACCCCTCCACTTT.

The rearrangement links TRBV6-5 to TRBJ1-2, with 7 bases lining up with TRBD1. The CDR3 loop spans 15 amino acids. V was pared by 8 bases and J by 2 bases, with 11 bases of the junction left unmatched. CDR1 is MNHEY and CDR2 is SVGAGI in the germline V gene. The CDR3 region is CASRPQTGNNYGYTF. DNA of the CDR3: TGTGCCAGCCGACCGCAGACAGGGAACAACTATGGCTACACCTTC.

The chain has TRBV2 and TRBJ1-2; 8 bases fit TRBD1. The J segment lost 4 bases and the V segment lost 6 bases, leaving 1 base of the junction unmatched. Germline-derived CDR1 and CDR2 are SNHLY and FYNNEI. This CDR3 is 12 amino acids long. This chain's CDR3 is CASRQGAYGYTF. The CDR3 region has the DNA TGTGCCAGCAGGCAGGGGGCCTATGGCTACACCTTC.

This clone appeared a single time. The chain has TRBV5-1 and TRBJ2-1, with D tentatively TRBD2 (6 bases). The CDR3 is 16 amino acids. The V and J ends lost 2 bases and 2 bases respectively, with 14 bases between them. In germline, CDR1 is SGHRS, CDR2 YFSETQ. This CDR3 reads CASSFLGGIAYNEQFF. The CDR3, as DNA: TGCGCCAGCAGCTTTTTAGGCGGGATTGCCTACAATGAGCAGTTCTTC.

The V gene is TRBV29-1, the J gene TRBJ2-7; TRBD1 might be the D (6 bases). The CDR3 totals 13 residues. V was clipped by 6 bases and J by 4 bases, with 16 bases between them. Germline values: CDR1 SQVTM, CDR2 ANQGSEA. Here the CDR3 reads CSVGGQGKYEQYF. Written as DNA, the CDR3 is TGCAGCGTCGGCGGGCAGGGGAAATACGAGCAGTACTTC.

In its sample, this clone was seen a few times. The chain carries TRBV4-1 and TRBJ2-2; TRBD2 matches at 7 bases. CDR3 length: 14 residues. Germline loops: CDR1 MGHRA, CDR2 YSYEKL. Unmatched junction bases numbered 1, after V lost 4 bases and J lost 2 bases. The chain's CDR3 is CASSLGLNTGELFF. The CDR3 DNA reads as TGCGCCAGCAGCCTGGGACTAAACACCGGGGAGCTGTTTTTT.

This clone was seen only once. The CDR3 DNA reads as TGTGCCAGCTCACCTCAAGGACAGGACTATGGCTACACCTTC. Translation gives CASSPQGQDYGYTF. The chain carries TRBV18 and TRBJ1-2; 7 nucleotides align to TRBD1. Germline CDR1 is KGHSH and CDR2 is LQKENI. The CDR3 runs to 14 residues. V gave up 3 bases and J gave up 3 bases; unmatched junction bases: 4.

This rearrangement joins TRBV7-2 to TRBJ1-5, with 7 bases matching TRBD1. The CDR3 has 15 residues. Germline V gene lookup returns CDR1 SGHTA and CDR2 FQGNSA. V shed 1 base, J shed 7 bases, and the junction held 7 bases outside the gene matches. The CDR3, as DNA: TGTGCCAGCAGCTTAGGGGCAGGGGGAAAGCAGCCCCAGCATTTT. Translated: CASSLGAGGKQPQHF.

This clone was seen a handful of times. The chain joins TRBV7-2 to TRBJ1-4; possibly TRBD1 for D (6 bases). Germline lookup yields CDR1 SGHTA and CDR2 FQGNSA. CDR3 length equals 17 residues. V was shortened by 5 bases and J by 3 bases, with 19 bases between the two germline ends. In nucleotides, the CDR3 is TGTGCCAGCAGCCGCGGGCTGCGAGGGGGGGCTAATGAAAAACTGTTTTTT. It translates to CASSRGLRGGANEKLFF. Complete variable domain (other parts from reference TRBV7-2 and TRBJ1-4): GAGVSQSPSNKVTEKGKDVELRCDPISGHTALYWYRQSLGQGLEFLIYFQGNSAPDKSGLPSDRFSAERTGGSVSTLTIQRTQQEDSAVYLCASSRGLRGGANEKLFFGSGTQLSVL.

Points on this clone: Other DNA sequences from this sample encode an identical CDR3 as well. The chain couples TRBV30 to TRBJ2-7; 7 bases are a match to TRBD2. The CDR3 runs to 14 residues. The trim removed 0 bases at V and 0 bases at J, leaving 2 bases unmatched. Germline V gives CDR1 GTSNPN, CDR2 SVGIG (reference sequence). CDR3 DNA: TGTGCCTGGAGTGTAAGCGGGGCCTCCTACGAGCAGTACTTC. Its translation: CAWSVSGASYEQYF.

The V call is TRBV5-8, the J call TRBJ2-1; 10 bases fit TRBD2. This CDR3 is built from 15 residues. The junction had 4 bases not matched to a gene; V was cut back by 3 bases and J by 4 bases. Germline CDR1 SGHTS, CDR2 YDEGEE. The CDR3 protein is CASSSGLADYNEQFF. In DNA form, the CDR3 reads TGTGCCAGCAGCTCCGGACTAGCGGATTACAATGAGCAGTTCTTC. The full variable domain, its missing parts supplied by reference TRBV5-8 and TRBJ2-1, is EAGVTQSPTHLIKTRGQQATLRCSPISGHTSVYWYQQALGLGLQFLLWYDEGEERNRGNFPPRFSGRQFPNYSSELNVNALELEDSALYLCASSSGLADYNEQFFGPGTRLTVL.

The chain combines TRBV28 with TRBJ1-1, with D tentatively TRBD1 (5 bases). Trimming cost V 7 bases and J 1 base, with 22 bases left between them. Germline lookup yields CDR1 MDHEN and CDR2 SYDVKM. This CDR3 has 17 amino acids. In nucleotides, the CDR3 is TGTGCCAGCAATCAAAACAGGTTTCTAAAGCCGAACACTGAAGCTTTCTTT. Translating it yields CASNQNRFLKPNTEAFF.

In this sample, this clone turned up a few times. This specimen includes other DNA sequences encoding the same CDR3. The CDR3 region has the DNA TGTGCCATCAGTGAGTCCGGGGAGACCCAGTACTTC. Translation gives CAISESGETQYF. This chain joins TRBV10-3 and TRBJ2-5; D gene unclear. Trimming took off 0 bases at V and 5 bases at J, with 4 bases between the two ends. Per the germline V gene, CDR1 is ENHRY and CDR2 is SYGVKD. This CDR3 has 12 amino acids.

The chain uses TRBV5-6 and TRBJ1-5, with TRBD1 identical over 9 bases. V shed 1 base, J shed 6 bases, and the junction held 5 bases outside the gene matches. Germline V gene data show CDR1 as SGHDT and CDR2 as YYEEEE. This CDR3 is 15 amino acids long. The CDR3: CASSLTQGAVQPQHF. DNA of the CDR3: TGTGCCAGCAGCTTGACACAGGGGGCGGTTCAGCCCCAGCATTTT.

This clone was detected a few times. The chain combines TRBV30 with TRBJ2-5; a possible D gene is TRBD1 (5 bases). CDR1 is GTSNPN and CDR2 is SVGIG in the germline V gene (reference sequence). Between the trimmed V and J ends, which lost 5 bases and 3 bases, there was a span of 13 bases. The length of the CDR3 is 13 residues. In DNA, the CDR3 is TGTGCCTGGGGTAAAGGGGTAGAAGAGACCCAGTACTTC. As protein: CAWGKGVEETQYF.

The rearrangement uses TRBV10-3 and TRBJ2-5; 10 positions match TRBD2. This CDR3 contains 16 residues. Germline-derived CDR1 and CDR2 are ENHRY and SYGVKD. J lost 6 bases, V lost 0 bases, and 7 bases had no gene match. CDR3 residues: CAISESGLAGAKTQYF. The CDR3 DNA is TGTGCCATCAGTGAGTCGGGCCTAGCGGGAGCGAAGACCCAGTACTTC.

The rearrangement joins TRBV5-1 to TRBJ1-2; tentatively, D is TRBD1 (5 bases). Germline V lookup: CDR1 SGHRS, CDR2 YFSETQ. CDR3 size: 15 residues. The germline V and J ends were trimmed by 0 bases and 8 bases, with 17 bases remaining between them. The DNA for the CDR3 is TGCGCCAGCAGCTTGGCCCAATCTCAGGGTGGCGGCTACACCTTC. It specifies CASSLAQSQGGGYTF.

V gene TRBV11-2 combines with J gene TRBJ2-1; the D is unclear. Trimming stripped 3 bases from V and 6 bases from J, with 6 bases between. CDR1 and CDR2 from the germline V gene are SGHAT and FQNNGV. The CDR3 totals 12 residues. This CDR3 is CASSLNGNEQFF. CDR3 nucleotide sequence: TGTGCCAGCAGCTTGAACGGCAATGAGCAGTTCTTC.

This clone occurred a few times. This chain links TRBV6-4 with TRBJ2-2; a possible D gene is TRBD1 (6 bases). The CDR3 runs 15 residues. CDR1 and CDR2 (germline): MRHNA, SNTAGT. V was pared by 5 bases and J by 1 base, with 11 bases between. Written as DNA, the CDR3 is TGTGCCAGCAGTTCGGGACACCTGAACACCGGGGAGCTGTTTTTT. Amino acid sequence: CASSSGHLNTGELFF.

This chain links TRBV7-8 with TRBJ2-1; 8 bases agree with TRBD2. V was pared by 5 bases and J by 3 bases, with 9 bases of the junction left unmatched. Germline V gene sequence: CDR1 SGHVS, CDR2 FQNEAQ. This CDR3 region has 16 residues. CDR3 amino acids: CASSPGAGARYNEQFF. DNA for the CDR3: TGTGCCAGCAGCCCAGGAGCGGGAGCTCGCTACAATGAGCAGTTCTTC. The full variable domain, completed using reference TRBV7-8 and TRBJ2-1, is GAGVSQSPRYKVAKRGQDVALRCDPISGHVSLFWYQQALGQGPEFLTYFQNEAQLDKSGLPSDRFFAERPEGSVSTLKIQRTQQEDSAVYLCASSPGAGARYNEQFFGPGTRLTVL.

The V and J genes are TRBV7-2 and TRBJ2-4; D remains ambiguous. CDR1 SGHTA and CDR2 FQGNSA come from the germline V gene. V lost 2 bases to trimming and J lost 1 base, with 15 bases between them. The CDR3 contains 17 residues. The CDR3 DNA sequence: TGTGCCAGCAGCTTATTCGGGTTAACCCTGGCCAAAAACATTCAGTACTTC. Its protein is CASSLFGLTLAKNIQYF.

The V and J genes are TRBV7-2 and TRBJ1-1; no firm D call. Germline values: CDR1 SGHTA, CDR2 FQGNSA. The CDR3 has 14 amino acids. V gave up 5 bases and J gave up 1 base, with 11 bases separating them. CDR3 bases: TGTGCCAGCAGCCCTCGGGGAGCGAACACTGAAGCTTTCTTT. Translation: CASSPRGANTEAFF.

V and J are TRBV27 and TRBJ1-5, with D perhaps matching TRBD1 (6 bases). CDR3 length: 13 residues. Germline CDR1 is MNHEY and CDR2 is SMNVEV (reference sequence). Between the trimmed V and J ends, which lost 3 bases and 6 bases, there was a span of 9 bases. CDR3 amino acids: CASSLGQLQPQHF. The CDR3 coding sequence is TGTGCCAGCAGTTTGGGACAACTTCAGCCCCAGCATTTT.

In this sample, this clone turned up once. This chain uses TRBV10-3 with TRBJ2-6; a weak D match, TRBD2 (5 bases). The germline V gene encodes CDR1 ENHRY and CDR2 SYGVKD. This CDR3 has 16 amino acids. The V end was cut by 0 bases, the J end by 4 bases, with 10 bases between. The CDR3 bases are TGTGCCATCAGTGAGTCTGACATAGCGGGGGCCAACGTCCTGACTTTC. Protein sequence: CAISESDIAGANVLTF.

V and J are TRBV27 and TRBJ2-1; the match to TRBD2 covers 11 bases. V lost 4 bases, J lost 1 base, and 6 bases stayed unmatched. Germline V CDR1 and CDR2: MNHEY, SMNVEV (reference sequence). This CDR3 region has 17 residues. This CDR3 is CASSSLSGRVSYNEQFF. For the CDR3, the DNA is TGTGCCAGCAGTTCACTTAGCGGGAGGGTATCCTACAATGAGCAGTTCTTC.

The chain carries TRBV27 and TRBJ2-7, with 11 bases matching TRBD1. Looked up from germline, CDR1 is MNHEY and CDR2 is SMNVEV (reference sequence). The CDR3 contains 18 residues. The J segment lost 6 bases and the V segment lost 6 bases, leaving 19 bases of the junction unmatched. This CDR3 reads CASRPPWTGGVFGVEQYF. The DNA for the CDR3 is TGTGCCAGCAGGCCACCTTGGACAGGGGGCGTTTTTGGAGTCGAGCAGTACTTC.